This T cell receptor (beta chain) was observed in a study of T cells in Graves' hyperthyroidism and ophthalmopathy. Regions amplified from RNA transcripts were the TCR beta CDR3 regions. The HTBI primer set served for first-round RT-PCR of the TCR CDR3. TCRdb called the multiplex PCR reads again in MiXCR, with one record for every CDR3 protein. In the table there are 190,000 or so distinct CDR3 sequences, 18% of which are singletons. Disease duration under 2 months; hyperthyroidism patients were aged 18 to 65. Every diagnosis used clinical symptoms, serum thyroxine and TRAb, thyroid ultrasound and orbital computed tomography. The study's findings and limits: Ophthalmopathy was separated from stable hyperthyroidism by a 13 V-J model. Ophthalmopathy was identified by the model a median approximately 6.4 months ahead of onset.

Concerning this clonotype: Its antigen is currently unknown.

Sequencing was done on a sample of blood. The clonotype originates from a man aged 35-49 years with Graves' hyperthyroidism.

The CDR3 is CASSQDHEGEAFF. DNA for the CDR3: TGTGCCAGCAGCCAAGATCACGAGGGGGAAGCTTTCTTT. The rearrangement uses TRBV4-2 and TRBJ1-1, with a possible D match to TRBD1 (5 bases). Germline-derived CDR1 and CDR2 are LGHNA and YNFKEQ. V was cut by 0 bases and J by 8 bases, with 10 bases left in between. The CDR3 length is 13 residues.